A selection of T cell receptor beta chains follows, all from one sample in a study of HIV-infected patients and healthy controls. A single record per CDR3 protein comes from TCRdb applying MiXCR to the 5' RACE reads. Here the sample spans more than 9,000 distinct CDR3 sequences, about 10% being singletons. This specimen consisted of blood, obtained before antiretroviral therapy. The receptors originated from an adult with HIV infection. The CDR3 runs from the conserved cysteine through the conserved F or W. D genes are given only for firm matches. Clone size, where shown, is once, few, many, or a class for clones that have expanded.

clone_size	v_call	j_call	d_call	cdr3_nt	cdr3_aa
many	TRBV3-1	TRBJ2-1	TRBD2	TGTGCCAGCAGCCCAAGTTGGCTAGCGGGGAACAATGAGCAGTTCTTC	CASSPSWLAGNNEQFF
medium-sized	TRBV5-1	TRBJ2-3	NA	TGCGCCAGCAGCTTGCTCAGGGAAAGCACAGATACGCAGTATTTT	CASSLLRESTDTQYF
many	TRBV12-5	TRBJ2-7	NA	TGTGCTAGTGGTTTGGTAGATGGGGTCGAGCAGTACTTC	CASGLVDGVEQYF
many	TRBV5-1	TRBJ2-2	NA	TGCGCCAGCAGCATAGACGGACCTGTGGGCACCGGGGAGCTGTTTTTT	CASSIDGPVGTGELFF
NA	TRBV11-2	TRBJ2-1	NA	TGTGCCAGCAGCTTAGGGTTGAGCCCCTACAATGAGCAGTTCTTC	CASSLGLSPYNEQFF
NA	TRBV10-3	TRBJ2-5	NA	TGTGCCATCAGGGGCCCTGAAGAGACCCAGTACTTC	CAIRGPEETQYF
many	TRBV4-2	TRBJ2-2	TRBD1	TGTGCCAGCAGCCAAGATAACAGGGGGGACACCGGGGAGCTGTTTTTT	CASSQDNRGDTGELFF
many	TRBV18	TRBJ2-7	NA	TGTGCCAGCTCACCACCGGCTCAGGACTACGAGCAGTACTTC	CASSPPAQDYEQYF
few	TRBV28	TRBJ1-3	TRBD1	TGTGCCAGCAGTTTTAATTTTATGTCCGTCGGGACAGGGTCAGGAAACACCATATATTTT	CASSFNFMSVGTGSGNTIYF
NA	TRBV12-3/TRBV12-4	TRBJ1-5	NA	TGTGCCAGCACCATGAGGTCGGGGGTCGATCAGCCCCAGCATTTT	CASTMRSGVDQPQHF
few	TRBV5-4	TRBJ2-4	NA	TGTGCCAGCAGCTTGGAGATGACCAAAAACATTCAGTACTTC	CASSLEMTKNIQYF
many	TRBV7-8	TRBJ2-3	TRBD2	TGTGCCAGCAGCCCGAATGAGCGGGGGAACACAGATACGCAGTATTTT	CASSPNERGNTDTQYF